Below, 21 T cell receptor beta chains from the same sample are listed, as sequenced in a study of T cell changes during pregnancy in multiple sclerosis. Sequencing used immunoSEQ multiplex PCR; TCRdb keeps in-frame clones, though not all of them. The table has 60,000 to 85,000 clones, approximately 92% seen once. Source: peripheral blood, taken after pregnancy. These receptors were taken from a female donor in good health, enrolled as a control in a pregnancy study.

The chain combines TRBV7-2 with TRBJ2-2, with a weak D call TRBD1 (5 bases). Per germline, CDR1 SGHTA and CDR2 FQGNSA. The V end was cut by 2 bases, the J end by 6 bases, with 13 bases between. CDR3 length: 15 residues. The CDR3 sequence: CASSLLTQVAGELFF. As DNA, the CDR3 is TGTGCCAGCAGCTTATTAACACAGGTGGCCGGGGAGCTGTTTTTT. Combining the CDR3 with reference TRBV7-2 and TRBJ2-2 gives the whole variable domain GAGVSQSPSNKVTEKGKDVELRCDPISGHTALYWYRQSLGQGLEFLIYFQGNSAPDKSGLPSDRFSAERTGGSVSTLTIQRTQQEDSAVYLCASSLLTQVAGELFFGEGSRLTVL.

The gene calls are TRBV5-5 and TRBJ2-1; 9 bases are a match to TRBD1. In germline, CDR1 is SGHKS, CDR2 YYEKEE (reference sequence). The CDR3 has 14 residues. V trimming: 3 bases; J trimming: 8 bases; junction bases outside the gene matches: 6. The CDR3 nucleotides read TGTGCCAGCAGCTACACAGGGGGCACGTATGAGCAGTTCTTC. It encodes CASSYTGGTYEQFF.

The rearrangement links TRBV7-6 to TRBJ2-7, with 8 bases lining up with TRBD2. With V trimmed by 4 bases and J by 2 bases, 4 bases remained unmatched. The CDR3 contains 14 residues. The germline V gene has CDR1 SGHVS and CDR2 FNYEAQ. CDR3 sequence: CASSSSSGTYEQYF. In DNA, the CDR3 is TGTGCCAGCAGCTCAAGTAGCGGGACCTACGAGCAGTACTTC.

CDR3 protein: CASSLSQRSSYEQYF. The CDR3 coding sequence is TGTGCCAGCAGTTTAAGCCAGCGTAGCTCCTACGAGCAGTACTTC. This chain joins TRBV27 and TRBJ2-7, with D unclear. V lost 2 bases, J lost 0 bases, and 11 bases lay in between. CDR3 size: 15 residues. Germline assignment: CDR1 MNHEY and CDR2 SMNVEV (reference sequence).

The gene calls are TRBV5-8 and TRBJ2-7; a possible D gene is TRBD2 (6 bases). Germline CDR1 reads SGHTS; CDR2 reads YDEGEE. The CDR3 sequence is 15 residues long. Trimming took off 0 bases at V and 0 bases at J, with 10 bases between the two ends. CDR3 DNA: TGTGCCAGCAGCTTGGGTATAGCGGCCTCCTACGAGCAGTACTTC. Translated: CASSLGIAASYEQYF.

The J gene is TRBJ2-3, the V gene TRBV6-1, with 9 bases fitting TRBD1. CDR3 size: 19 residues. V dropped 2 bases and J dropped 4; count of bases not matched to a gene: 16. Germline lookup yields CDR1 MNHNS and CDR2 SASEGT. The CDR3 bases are TGTGCCAGCAGTGAAAAACAGGGGGCGAATGGGTGGGGATCAGATACGCAGTATTTT. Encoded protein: CASSEKQGANGWGSDTQYF.

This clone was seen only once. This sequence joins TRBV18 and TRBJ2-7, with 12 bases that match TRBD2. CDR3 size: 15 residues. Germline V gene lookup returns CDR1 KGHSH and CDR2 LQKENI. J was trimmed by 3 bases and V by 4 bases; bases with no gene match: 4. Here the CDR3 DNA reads TGTGCCAGCTCACAAGGACTAGCGGGGATCTACGAGCAGTACTTC. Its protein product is CASSQGLAGIYEQYF.

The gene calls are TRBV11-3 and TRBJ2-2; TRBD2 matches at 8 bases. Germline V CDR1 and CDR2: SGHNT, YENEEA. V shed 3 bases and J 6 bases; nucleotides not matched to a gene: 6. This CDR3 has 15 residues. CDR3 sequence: CASSFQSGRPGELFF. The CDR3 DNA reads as TGTGCCAGCAGCTTTCAGAGCGGGAGACCCGGGGAGCTGTTTTTT.

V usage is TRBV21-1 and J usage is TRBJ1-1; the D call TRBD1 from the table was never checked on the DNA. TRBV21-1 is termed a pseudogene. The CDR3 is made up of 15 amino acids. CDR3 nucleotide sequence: TGTGCCAGCAGCGCTAAGCAGGGTAGGGACACTGAAGCTTTCTTT. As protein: CASSAKQGRDTEAFF.

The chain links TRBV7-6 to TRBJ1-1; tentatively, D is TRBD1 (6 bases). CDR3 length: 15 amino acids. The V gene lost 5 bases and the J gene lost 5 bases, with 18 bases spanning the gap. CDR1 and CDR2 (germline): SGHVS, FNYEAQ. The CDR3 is CASSPYRDIWTEAFF. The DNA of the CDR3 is TGTGCCAGCAGCCCTTACAGGGACATTTGGACTGAAGCTTTCTTT.

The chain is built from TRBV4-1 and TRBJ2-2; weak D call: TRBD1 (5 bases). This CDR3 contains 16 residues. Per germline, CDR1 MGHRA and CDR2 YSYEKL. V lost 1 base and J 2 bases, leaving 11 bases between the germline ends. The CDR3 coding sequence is TGCGCCAGCAGCCAAGTGGCTGACAGTAACACCGGGGAGCTGTTTTTT. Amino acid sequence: CASSQVADSNTGELFF.

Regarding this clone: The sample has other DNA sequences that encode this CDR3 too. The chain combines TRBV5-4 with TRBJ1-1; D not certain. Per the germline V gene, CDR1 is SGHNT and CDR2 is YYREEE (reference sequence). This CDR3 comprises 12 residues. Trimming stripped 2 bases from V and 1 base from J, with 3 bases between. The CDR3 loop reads CASSFGNTEAFF. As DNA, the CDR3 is TGTGCCAGCAGCTTCGGGAACACTGAAGCTTTCTTT.

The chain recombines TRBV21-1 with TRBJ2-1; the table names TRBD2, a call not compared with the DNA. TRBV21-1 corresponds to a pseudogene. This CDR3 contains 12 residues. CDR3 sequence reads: CASSGNDNEQFF. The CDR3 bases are TGTGCCAGCTCCGGGAACGACAATGAGCAGTTCTTC.

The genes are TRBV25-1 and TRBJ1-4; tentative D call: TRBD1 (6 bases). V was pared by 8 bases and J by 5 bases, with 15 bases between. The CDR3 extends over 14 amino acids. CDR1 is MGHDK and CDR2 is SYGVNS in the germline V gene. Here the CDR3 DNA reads TGTGCCAGCGGCGAGGGGAGGGGGAATGAAAAACTGTTTTTT. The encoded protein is CASGEGRGNEKLFF.

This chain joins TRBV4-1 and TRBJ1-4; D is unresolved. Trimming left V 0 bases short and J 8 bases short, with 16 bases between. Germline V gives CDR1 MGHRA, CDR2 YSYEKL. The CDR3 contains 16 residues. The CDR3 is CASSQDRVGVGEKLFF. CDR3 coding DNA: TGCGCCAGCAGCCAAGATCGGGTCGGGGTTGGCGAAAAACTGTTTTTT.

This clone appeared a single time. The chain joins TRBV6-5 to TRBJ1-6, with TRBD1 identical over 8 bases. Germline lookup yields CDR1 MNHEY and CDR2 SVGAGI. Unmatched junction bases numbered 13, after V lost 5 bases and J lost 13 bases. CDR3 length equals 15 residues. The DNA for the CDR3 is TGTGCCAGCAGTGGACAGGGAACCGGCTCTTTTCCCCTCCACTTT. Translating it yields CASSGQGTGSFPLHF.

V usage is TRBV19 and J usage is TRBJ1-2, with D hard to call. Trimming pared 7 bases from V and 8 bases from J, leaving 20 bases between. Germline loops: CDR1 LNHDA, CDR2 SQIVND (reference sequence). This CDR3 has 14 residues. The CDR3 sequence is CASTADTPVRGYTF. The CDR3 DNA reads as TGTGCCAGTACCGCTGACACTCCCGTAAGGGGCTACACCTTC.

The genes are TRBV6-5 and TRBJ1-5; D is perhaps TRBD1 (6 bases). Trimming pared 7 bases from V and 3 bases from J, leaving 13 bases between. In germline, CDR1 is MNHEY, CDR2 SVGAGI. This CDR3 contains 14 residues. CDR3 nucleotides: TGTGCCAGCAAAAAGACAGGCCCCAATCAGCCCCAGCATTTT. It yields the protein CASKKTGPNQPQHF.

The CDR3 protein is CASSFTEGTDTQYF. The CDR3 nucleotides are TGTGCCAGCAGCTTCACGGAGGGGACAGATACGCAGTATTTT. The rearrangement uses TRBV7-9 and TRBJ2-3; D might be TRBD2 (6 bases). Per germline, CDR1 SEHNR and CDR2 FQNEAQ (reference sequence). CDR3 length: 14 amino acids. Trimming took off 3 bases at V and 3 bases at J, with 10 bases between the two ends.

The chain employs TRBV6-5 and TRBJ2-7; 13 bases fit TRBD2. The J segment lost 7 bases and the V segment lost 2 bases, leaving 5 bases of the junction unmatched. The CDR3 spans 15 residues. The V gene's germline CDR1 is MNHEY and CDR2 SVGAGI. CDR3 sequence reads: CASSYGLAGVREQYF. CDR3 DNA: TGTGCCAGCAGTTACGGACTAGCGGGGGTCAGGGAGCAGTACTTC.

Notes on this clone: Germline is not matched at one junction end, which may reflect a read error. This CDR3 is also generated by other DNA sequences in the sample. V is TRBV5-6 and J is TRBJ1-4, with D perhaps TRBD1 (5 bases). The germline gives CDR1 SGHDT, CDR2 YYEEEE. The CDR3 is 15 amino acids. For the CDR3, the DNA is TGCGCCAGCAGCCCCAGGGATACGGCTAATGAAAAACTGTTTTTT. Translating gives CASSPRDTANEKLFF.